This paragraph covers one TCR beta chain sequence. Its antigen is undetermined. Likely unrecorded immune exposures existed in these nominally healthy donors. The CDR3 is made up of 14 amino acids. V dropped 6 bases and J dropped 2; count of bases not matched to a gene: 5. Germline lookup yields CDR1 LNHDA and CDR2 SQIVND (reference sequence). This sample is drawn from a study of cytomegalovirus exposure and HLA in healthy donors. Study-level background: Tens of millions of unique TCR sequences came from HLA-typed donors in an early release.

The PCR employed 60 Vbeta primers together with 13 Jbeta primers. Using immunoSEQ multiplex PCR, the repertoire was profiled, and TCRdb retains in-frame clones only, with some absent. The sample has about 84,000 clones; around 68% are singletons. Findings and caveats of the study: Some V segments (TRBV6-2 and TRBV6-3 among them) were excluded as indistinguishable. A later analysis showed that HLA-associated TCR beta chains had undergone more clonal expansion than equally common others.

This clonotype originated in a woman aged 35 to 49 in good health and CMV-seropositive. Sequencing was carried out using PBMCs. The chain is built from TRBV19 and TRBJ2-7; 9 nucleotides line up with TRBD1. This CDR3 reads CASRKTGGPYEQYF. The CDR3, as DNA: TGTGCCAGTAGAAAGACAGGGGGTCCCTACGAGCAGTACTTC.